The clone carrying this T cell receptor beta chain has just one count. The sample is drawn from a study of technical replicates of blood from four donors. The V end lost 2 bases, the J end lost 7 bases, and 10 bases lay between the germline ends. CDR1 and CDR2 from the germline V gene are SGHRS and YFSETQ. The CDR3 sequence is 13 residues long. Sequencing was performed with immunoSEQ multiplex PCR; in TCRdb, only in-frame clones are kept and a portion is missing. Among just over 75,000 clones listed, more than 85% were seen once. The chain employs TRBV5-1 and TRBJ1-5; tentatively, D is TRBD1 (5 bases). The sequence was collected from a human donor in good health. The sequenced sample consisted of T cells isolated from PBMCs. CDR3 region: CASSFEPGQPQHF. DNA of the CDR3: TGCGCCAGCAGCTTCGAACCAGGGCAGCCCCAGCATTTT.